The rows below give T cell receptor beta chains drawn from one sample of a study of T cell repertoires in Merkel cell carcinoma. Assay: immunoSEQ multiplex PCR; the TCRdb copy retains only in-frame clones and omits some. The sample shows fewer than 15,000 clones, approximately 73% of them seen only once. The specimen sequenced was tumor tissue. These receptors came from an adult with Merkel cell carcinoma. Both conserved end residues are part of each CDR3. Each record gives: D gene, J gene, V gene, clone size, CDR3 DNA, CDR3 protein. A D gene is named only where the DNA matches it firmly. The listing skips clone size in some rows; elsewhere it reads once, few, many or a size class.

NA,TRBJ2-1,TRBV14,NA,TGTGCCAGCAGCCAATTTGGGGGGGGCCTTGAGCAGTTCTTC,CASSQFGGGLEQFF
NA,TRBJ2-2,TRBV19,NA,TGTGCCAGTAGTAGGGGACGGCCCCCCGGGGAGCTGTTTTTT,CASSRGRPPGELFF
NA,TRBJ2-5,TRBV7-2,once,TGTGCCAGCAGCTTAGAGCATAGGCAGGGTGCAGAGACCCAGTACTTC,CASSLEHRQGAETQYF
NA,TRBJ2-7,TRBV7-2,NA,TGTGCCAGCAGCTATGGGGGGTATAACGAGCAGTACTTC,CASSYGGYNEQYF
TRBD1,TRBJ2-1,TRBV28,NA,TGTGCCAGCAGTTCGTCCGGGACAGGGGGAGGCAATGAGCAGTTCTTC,CASSSSGTGGGNEQFF
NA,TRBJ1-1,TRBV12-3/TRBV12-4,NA,TGTGCCAGCAGTCCCTACTCCCCGACTGAAGCTTTCTTT,CASSPYSPTEAFF
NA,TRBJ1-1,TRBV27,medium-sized,TGTGCCAGCAGTTTATCCGGGGCAGGGAGGACTGAAGCTTTCTTT,CASSLSGAGRTEAFF
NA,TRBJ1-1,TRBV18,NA,TGTGCCAGCTCACTCACCGGCGCGGGCGGCGCTTTCTTT,CASSLTGAGGAFF
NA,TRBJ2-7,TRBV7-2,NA,TGTGCCAGCAGCCTATGGGACGCTAGCTCCTACGAGCAGTACTTC,CASSLWDASSYEQYF
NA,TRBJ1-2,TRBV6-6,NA,TGTGCCAGCAGCCCAAATAACTATGGCTACACCTTC,CASSPNNYGYTF
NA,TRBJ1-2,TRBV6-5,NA,TGTGCCAGCAGTCCCTCATTTACAGGGAACTCTGGCTACACCTTC,CASSPSFTGNSGYTF
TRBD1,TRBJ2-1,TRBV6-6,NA,TGTGCCAGCATCGCGGACAGGGGCCGCGGTGAGCAGTTCTTC,CASIADRGRGEQFF
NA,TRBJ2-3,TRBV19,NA,TGTGCCAGGATGGGGCACCTTATATGCGGCACAGATACGCAGTATTTT,CARMGHLICGTDTQYF
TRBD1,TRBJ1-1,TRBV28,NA,TGTGCCAGCAGTCCTCAGGGGGCCGGTACTGAAGCTTTCTTT,CASSPQGAGTEAFF
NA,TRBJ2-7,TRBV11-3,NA,TGTGCCAGCAGCCCTCGTGGAGCAGCCTACGAGCAGTACTTC,CASSPRGAAYEQYF
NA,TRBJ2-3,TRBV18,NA,TGTGCCAGCTCAAGAGAACTGGGGGCTAGCACAGATACGCAGTATTTT,CASSRELGASTDTQYF
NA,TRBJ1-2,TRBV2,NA,TGTGCCAGCAGTGAAGCGCTCCGGGGATATGGCTACACCTTC,CASSEALRGYGYTF
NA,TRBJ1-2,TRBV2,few,TGTGCCAGCAGTGAACTCCAGGACCGTCGCACCTTC,CASSELQDRRTF
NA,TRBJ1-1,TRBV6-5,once,TGTGCCAGCAGTTATGTGGGAGGGAACACTGAAGCTTTCTTT,CASSYVGGNTEAFF
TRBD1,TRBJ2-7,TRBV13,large,TGTGCCAGCTCTGACAGGGGGTTACCCTACGAGCAGTACTTC,CASSDRGLPYEQYF
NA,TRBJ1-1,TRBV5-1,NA,TGCGCCAGCAGCTTGGCAGAGGGGGGCAGGGGTGTCGGCACTGAAGCTTTCTTT,CASSLAEGGRGVGTEAFF
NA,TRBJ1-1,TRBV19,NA,TGTGCCAGCACCGTTTCATTGAACACTGAAGCTTTCTTT,CASTVSLNTEAFF
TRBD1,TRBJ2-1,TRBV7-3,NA,TGTGCCAGCAGCCGTTTCAAGGGGGCCGATGAGCAGTTCTTC,CASSRFKGADEQFF
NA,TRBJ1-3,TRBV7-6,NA,TGTGCCAGTAGAGCTAGCTCCTCTGGAAACACCATATATTTT,CASRASSSGNTIYF
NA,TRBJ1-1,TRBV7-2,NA,TGTGCCAGCAGCCAGGGGACGGACGCCCGAGCTTTCTTT,CASSQGTDARAFF
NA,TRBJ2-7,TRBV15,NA,TGTGCCACCAGCAGAGGTCAACTAATCTACGAGCAGTACTTC,CATSRGQLIYEQYF
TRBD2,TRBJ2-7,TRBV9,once,TGTGCCAGCAGCCCGCGGGAGGGAAGCGAGCAGTACTTC,CASSPREGSEQYF
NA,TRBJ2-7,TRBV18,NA,TGTGCCAGCTCCCCAATGGGGTCCGACGAGCAGTACTTC,CASSPMGSDEQYF
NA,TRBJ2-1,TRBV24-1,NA,TGTGCCACCAGTGATTGGACCCCCGCAAGACACAATGAGCAGTTCTTC,CATSDWTPARHNEQFF
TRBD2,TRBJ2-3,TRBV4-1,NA,TGCGCCAGCAGCCAAGAGGAGAGCGGGGTCACAGATACGCAGTATTTT,CASSQEESGVTDTQYF
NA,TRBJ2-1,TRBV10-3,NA,TGTGCCATCAGGTCGACATCCTACAATGAGCAGTTCTTC,CAIRSTSYNEQFF
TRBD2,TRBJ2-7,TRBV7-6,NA,TGTGCCAGCAGCTTAGGCGGGGGCGAGCAGTACTTC,CASSLGGGEQYF
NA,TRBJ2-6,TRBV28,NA,TGTGCCAGCAGTTCCTTGGCAAGGGGGGCCAACGTCCTGACTTTC,CASSSLARGANVLTF
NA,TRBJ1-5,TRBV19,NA,TGTGCCAGTATTTGGACCCACGGGCAGCCCCAGCATTTT,CASIWTHGQPQHF
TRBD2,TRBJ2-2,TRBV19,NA,TGTGCCAGTAGAAGGCGGGAGGGCCGTACCGGGGAGCTGTTTTTT,CASRRREGRTGELFF
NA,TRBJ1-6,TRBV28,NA,TGTGCCAGCAGTCTGAGGGGGGGGGTGTCACCCCTCCACTTT,CASSLRGGVSPLHF
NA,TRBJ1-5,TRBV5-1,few,TGCGCCAGCAGCTTGCAGGGGTCTCAGCCCCAGCATTTT,CASSLQGSQPQHF
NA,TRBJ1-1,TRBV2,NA,TGTGCCAGCAGTGATTTGGGTGACGGCAACACTGAAGCTTTCTTT,CASSDLGDGNTEAFF
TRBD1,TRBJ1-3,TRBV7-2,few,TGTGCCAGCAGCCCATTGACCCAGGGGGTTTGGGGAAACACCATATATTTT,CASSPLTQGVWGNTIYF
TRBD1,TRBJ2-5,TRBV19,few,TGTGCCACCAGACAGGGGGCCTCGTACCAAGAGACCCAGTACTTC,CATRQGASYQETQYF
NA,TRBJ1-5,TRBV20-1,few,TGCAGTGCTAGTGGGCAGTTACAGCCCCAGCATTTT,CSASGQLQPQHF
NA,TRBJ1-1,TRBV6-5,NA,TGTGCCAGCAGGCCGGACATCCTGAACACTGAAGCTTTCTTT,CASRPDILNTEAFF
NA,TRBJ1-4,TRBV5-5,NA,TGTGCCAGCAGCTACCTCGCGATCAATGAAAAACTGTTTTTT,CASSYLAINEKLFF
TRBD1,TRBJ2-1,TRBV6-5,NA,TGTGCCAGCACCAATTTCAGGGGGCATGAGCAGTTCTTC,CASTNFRGHEQFF
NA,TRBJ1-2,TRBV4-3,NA,TGCGCCAGCAGCCAAGAAGTAGAAGACAGATACTTCTATGGCTACACCTTC,CASSQEVEDRYFYGYTF
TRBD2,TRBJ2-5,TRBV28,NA,TGTGCCAGCAGTGTCCCCACTAGCGGGAGTAAGACCCAGTACTTC,CASSVPTSGSKTQYF
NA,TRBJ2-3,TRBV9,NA,TGTGCCAGCAACAGGGACGCAGATACGCAGTATTTT,CASNRDADTQYF
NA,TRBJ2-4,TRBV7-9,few,TGTGCCAGCAGCTTGGGCGGAAGGCCCACGAGCGAGTACTTC,CASSLGGRPTSEYF
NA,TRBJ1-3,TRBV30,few,TGTGCCTGGAAAGCCTCTGGAAACACCATATATTTT,CAWKASGNTIYF
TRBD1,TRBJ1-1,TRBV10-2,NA,TGCGCCAGCAGTGAGTTTGGGACAGGCGTAATCATGAACACTGAAGCTTTCTTT,CASSEFGTGVIMNTEAFF
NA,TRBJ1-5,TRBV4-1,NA,TGCGCCAGCAGCCAAGATTCAGGCAGACTCAATCAGCCCCAGCATTTT,CASSQDSGRLNQPQHF
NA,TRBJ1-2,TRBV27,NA,TGTGCCAGCAAGGGGGGCCTCCTGAACTATGGCTACACCTTC,CASKGGLLNYGYTF